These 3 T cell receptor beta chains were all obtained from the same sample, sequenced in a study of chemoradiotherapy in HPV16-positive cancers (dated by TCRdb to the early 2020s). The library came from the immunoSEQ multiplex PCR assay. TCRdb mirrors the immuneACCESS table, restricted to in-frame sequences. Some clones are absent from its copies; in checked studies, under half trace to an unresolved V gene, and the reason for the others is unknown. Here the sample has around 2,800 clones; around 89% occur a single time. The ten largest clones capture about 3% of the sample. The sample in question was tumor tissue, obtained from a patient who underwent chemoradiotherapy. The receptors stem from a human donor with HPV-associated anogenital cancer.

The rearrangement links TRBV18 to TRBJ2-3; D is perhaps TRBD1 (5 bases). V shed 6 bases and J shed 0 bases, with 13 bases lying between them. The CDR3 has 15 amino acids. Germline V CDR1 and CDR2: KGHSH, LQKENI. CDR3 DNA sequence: TGTGCCAGCTCCGAAGGGGCAGGTAGCACAGATACGCAGTATTTT. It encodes CASSEGAGSTDTQYF.

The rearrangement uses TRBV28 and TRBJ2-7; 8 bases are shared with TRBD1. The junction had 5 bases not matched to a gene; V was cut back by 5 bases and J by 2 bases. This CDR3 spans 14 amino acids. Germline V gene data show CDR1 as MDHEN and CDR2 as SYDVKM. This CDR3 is CASSDLQGAYEQYF. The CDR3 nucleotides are TGTGCCAGCAGTGATTTACAGGGGGCCTACGAGCAGTACTTC.

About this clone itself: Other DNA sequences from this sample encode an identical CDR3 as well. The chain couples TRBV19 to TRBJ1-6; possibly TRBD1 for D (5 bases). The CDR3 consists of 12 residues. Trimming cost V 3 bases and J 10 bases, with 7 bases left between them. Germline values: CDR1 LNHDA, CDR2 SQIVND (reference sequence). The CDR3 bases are TGTGCCAGTAGTATCGGGGGGTCACCCCTCCACTTT. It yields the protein CASSIGGSPLHF.